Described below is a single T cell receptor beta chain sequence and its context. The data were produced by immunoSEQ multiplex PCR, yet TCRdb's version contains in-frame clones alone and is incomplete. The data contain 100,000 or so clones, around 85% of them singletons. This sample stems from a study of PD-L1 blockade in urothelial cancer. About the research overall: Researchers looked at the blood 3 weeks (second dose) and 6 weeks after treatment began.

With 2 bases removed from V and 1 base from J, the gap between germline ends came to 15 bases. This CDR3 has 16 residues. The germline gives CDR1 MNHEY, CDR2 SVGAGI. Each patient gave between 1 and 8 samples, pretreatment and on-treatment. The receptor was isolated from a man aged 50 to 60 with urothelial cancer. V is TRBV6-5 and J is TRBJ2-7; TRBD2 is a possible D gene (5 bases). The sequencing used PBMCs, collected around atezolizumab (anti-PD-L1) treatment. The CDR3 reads CASSYRRTEGSYEQYF. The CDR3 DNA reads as TGTGCCAGCAGTTACCGGAGGACTGAGGGTTCCTACGAGCAGTACTTC.